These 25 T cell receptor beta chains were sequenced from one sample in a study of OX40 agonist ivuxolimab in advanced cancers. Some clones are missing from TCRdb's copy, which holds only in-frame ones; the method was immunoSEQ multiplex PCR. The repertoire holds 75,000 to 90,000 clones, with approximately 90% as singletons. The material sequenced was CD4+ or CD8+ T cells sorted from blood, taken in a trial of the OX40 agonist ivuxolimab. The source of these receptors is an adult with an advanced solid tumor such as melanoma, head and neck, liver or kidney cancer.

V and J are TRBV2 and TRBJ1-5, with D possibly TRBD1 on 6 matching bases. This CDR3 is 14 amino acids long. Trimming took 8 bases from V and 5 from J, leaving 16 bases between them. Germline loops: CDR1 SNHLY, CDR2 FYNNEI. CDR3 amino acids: CASQEQGGDQPQHF. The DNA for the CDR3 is TGTGCCAGCCAGGAACAGGGAGGCGATCAGCCCCAGCATTTT.

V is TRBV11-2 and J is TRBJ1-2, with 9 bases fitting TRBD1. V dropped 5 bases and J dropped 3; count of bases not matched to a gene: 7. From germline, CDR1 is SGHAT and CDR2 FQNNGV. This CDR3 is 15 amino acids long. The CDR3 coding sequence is TGTGCCAGCAGCCCTAGCCGACAGGGGGACTATGGCTACACCTTC. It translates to CASSPSRQGDYGYTF.

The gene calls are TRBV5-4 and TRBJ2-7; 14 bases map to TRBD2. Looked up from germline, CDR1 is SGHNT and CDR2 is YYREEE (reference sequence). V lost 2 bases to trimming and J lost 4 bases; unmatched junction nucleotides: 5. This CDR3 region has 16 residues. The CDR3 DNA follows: TGTGCCAGCAGCTTACCGGGACTAGCGGGAGTATACGAGCAGTACTTC. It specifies CASSLPGLAGVYEQYF.

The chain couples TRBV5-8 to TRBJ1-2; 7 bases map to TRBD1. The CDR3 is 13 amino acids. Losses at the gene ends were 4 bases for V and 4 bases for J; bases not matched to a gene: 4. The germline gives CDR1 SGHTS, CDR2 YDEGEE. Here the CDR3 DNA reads TGTGCCAGCAGCAGAGGACAGGCCTATGGCTACACCTTC. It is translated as CASSRGQAYGYTF.

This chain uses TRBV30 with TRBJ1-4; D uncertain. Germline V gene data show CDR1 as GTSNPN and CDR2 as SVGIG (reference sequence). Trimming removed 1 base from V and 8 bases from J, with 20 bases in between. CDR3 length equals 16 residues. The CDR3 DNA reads TGTGCCTGGAGTGGCGCCCGCCTTGGAGGGTCCGAAAAACTGTTTTTT. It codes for CAWSGARLGGSEKLFF. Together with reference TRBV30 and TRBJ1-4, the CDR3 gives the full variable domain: SQTIHQWPATLVQPVGSPLSLECTVEGTSNPNLYWYRQAAGRGLQLLFYSVGIGQISSEVPQNLSASRPQDRQFILSSKKLLLSDSGFYLCAWSGARLGGSEKLFFGSGTQLSVL.

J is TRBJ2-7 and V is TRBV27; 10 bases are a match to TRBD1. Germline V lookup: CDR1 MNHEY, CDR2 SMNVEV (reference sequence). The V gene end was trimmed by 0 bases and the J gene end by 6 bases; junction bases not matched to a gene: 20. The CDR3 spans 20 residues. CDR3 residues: CASSLSILGRLGTGAAEQYF. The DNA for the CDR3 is TGTGCCAGCAGTTTATCGATCCTAGGCCGTCTTGGGACAGGGGCGGCCGAGCAGTACTTC.

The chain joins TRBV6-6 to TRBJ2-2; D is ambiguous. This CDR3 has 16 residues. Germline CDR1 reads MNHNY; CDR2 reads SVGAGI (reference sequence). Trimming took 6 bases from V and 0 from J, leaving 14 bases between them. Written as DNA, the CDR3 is TGTGCCAGCAGCCACCTCATGCGGACGAACACCGGGGAGCTGTTTTTT. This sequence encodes CASSHLMRTNTGELFF.

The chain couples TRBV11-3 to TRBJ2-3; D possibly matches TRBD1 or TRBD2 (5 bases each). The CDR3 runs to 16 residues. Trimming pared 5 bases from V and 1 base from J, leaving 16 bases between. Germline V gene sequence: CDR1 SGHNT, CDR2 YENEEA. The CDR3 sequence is CASSKGPILGTDTQYF. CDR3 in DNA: TGTGCCAGCAGCAAGGGACCGATCCTCGGCACAGATACGCAGTATTTT.

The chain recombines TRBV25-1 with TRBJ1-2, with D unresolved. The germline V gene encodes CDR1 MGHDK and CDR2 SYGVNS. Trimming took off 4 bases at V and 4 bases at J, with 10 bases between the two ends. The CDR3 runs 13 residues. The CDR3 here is CASSAIGLYGYTF. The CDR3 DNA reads TGTGCCAGCAGTGCTATCGGACTCTATGGCTACACCTTC.

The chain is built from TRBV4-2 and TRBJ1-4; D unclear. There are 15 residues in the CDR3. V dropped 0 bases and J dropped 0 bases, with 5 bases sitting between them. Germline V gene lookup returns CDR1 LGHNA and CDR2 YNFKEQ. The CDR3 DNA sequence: TGTGCCAGCAGCCAAGATCGGGCAACTAATGAAAAACTGTTTTTT. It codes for CASSQDRATNEKLFF.

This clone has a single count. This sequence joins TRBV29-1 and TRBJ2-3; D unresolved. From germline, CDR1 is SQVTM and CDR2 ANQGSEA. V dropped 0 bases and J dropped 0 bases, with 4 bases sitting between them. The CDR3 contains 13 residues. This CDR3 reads CSVEDVSTDTQYF. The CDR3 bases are TGCAGCGTTGAAGATGTAAGCACAGATACGCAGTATTTT.

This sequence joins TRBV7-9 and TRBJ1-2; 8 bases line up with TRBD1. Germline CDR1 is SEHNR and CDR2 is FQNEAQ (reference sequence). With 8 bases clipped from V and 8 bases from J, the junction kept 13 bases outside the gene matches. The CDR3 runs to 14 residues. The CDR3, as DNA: TGTGCCAGCGGGCAGGGGGCCCCTATGGGCGGCTACACCTTC. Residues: CASGQGAPMGGYTF.

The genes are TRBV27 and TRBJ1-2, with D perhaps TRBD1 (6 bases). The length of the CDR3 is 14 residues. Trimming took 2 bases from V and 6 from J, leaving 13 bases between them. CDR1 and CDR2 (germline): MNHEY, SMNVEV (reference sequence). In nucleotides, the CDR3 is TGTGCCAGCAGTTTAGTACAGGGCCTTAATGGCTACACCTTC. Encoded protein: CASSLVQGLNGYTF.

In DNA form, the CDR3 reads TGCAGCGTTGTTACCGGCACCTCCATGGGGACCGGGGAGCTGTTTTTT. Its protein is CSVVTGTSMGTGELFF. The V gene is TRBV29-1, the J gene TRBJ2-2; D gene unclear. V shed 4 bases and J shed 5 bases, with 20 bases lying between them. The CDR3 runs 16 residues. Germline V gene lookup returns CDR1 SQVTM and CDR2 ANQGSEA.

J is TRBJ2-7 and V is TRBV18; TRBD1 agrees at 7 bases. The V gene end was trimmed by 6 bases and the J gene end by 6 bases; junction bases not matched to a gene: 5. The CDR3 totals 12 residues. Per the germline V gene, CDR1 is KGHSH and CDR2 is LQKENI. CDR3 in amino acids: CASSPDRAEQYF. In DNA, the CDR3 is TGTGCCAGCTCTCCAGACAGGGCCGAGCAGTACTTC.

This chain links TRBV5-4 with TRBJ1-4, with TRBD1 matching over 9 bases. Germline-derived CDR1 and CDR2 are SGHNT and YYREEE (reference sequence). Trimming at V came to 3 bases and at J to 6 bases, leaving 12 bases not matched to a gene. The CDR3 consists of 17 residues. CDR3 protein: CASSSKRTGGSDEKLFF. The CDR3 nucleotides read TGTGCCAGCAGCTCAAAAAGAACAGGGGGCTCTGATGAAAAACTGTTTTTT.

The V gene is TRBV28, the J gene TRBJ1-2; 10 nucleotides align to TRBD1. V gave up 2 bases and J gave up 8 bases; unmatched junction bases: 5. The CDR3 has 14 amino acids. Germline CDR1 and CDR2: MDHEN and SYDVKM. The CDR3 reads CASSLLGTGEGYTF. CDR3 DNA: TGTGCCAGCAGTTTACTGGGGACAGGGGAAGGCTACACCTTC.

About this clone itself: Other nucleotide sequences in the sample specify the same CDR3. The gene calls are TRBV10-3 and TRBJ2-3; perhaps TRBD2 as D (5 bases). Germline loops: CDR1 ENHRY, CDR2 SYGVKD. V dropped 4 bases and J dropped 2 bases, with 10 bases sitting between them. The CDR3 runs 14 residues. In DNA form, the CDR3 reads TGTGCCATCAGTGGCAGCGGAACCACAGATACGCAGTATTTT. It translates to CAISGSGTTDTQYF.

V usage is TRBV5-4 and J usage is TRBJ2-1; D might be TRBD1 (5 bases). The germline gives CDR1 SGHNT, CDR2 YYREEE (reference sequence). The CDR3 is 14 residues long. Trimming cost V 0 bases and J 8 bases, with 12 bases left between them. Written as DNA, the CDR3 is TGTGCCAGCAGCTTGGCACAGGTAACCTATGAGCAGTTCTTC. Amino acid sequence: CASSLAQVTYEQFF.

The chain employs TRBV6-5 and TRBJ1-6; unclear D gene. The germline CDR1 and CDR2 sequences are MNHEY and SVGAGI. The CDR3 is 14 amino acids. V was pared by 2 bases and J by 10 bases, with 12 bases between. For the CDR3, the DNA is TGTGCCAGCAGTTACCGCCTTCATGAATCACCCCTCCACTTT. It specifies CASSYRLHESPLHF.

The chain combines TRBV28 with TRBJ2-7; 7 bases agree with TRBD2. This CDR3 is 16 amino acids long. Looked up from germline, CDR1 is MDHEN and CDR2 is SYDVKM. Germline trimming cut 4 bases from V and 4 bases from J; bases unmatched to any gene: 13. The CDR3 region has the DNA TGTGCCAGCAGTTCTCCAGGAGCGGGAAGGATGTACGAGCAGTACTTC. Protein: CASSSPGAGRMYEQYF. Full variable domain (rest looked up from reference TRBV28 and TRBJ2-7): DVKVTQSSRYLVKRTGEKVFLECVQDMDHENMFWYRQDPGLGLRLIYFSYDVKMKEKGDIPEGYSVSREKKERFSLILESASTNQTSMYLCASSSPGAGRMYEQYFGPGTRLTVT.

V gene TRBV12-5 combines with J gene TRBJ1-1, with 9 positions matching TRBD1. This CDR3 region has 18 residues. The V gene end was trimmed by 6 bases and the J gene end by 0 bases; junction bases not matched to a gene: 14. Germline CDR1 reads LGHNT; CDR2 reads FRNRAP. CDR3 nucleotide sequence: TGTGCTAGTGGATTATTAATTTGGGACAGGGTATTGAACACTGAAGCTTTCTTT. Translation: CASGLLIWDRVLNTEAFF.

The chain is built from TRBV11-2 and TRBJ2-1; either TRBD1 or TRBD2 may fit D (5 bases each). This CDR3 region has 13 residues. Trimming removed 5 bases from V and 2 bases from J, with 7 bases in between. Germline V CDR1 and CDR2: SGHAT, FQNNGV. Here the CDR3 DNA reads TGTGCCAGCAGCCCGGGGCCCTACAATGAGCAGTTCTTC. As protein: CASSPGPYNEQFF.

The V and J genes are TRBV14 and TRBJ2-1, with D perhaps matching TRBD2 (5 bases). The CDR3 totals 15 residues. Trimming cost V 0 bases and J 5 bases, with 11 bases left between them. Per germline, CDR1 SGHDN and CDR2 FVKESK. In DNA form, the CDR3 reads TGTGCCAGCAGCCAAGATCGGGGTCTAAACAATGAGCAGTTCTTC. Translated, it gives CASSQDRGLNNEQFF.

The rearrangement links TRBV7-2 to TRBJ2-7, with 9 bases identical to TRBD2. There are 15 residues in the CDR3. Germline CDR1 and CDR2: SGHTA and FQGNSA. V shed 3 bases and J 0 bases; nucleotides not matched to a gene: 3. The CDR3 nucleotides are TGTGCCAGCAGCTTGCTGGGACTAGCCTCCTACGAGCAGTACTTC. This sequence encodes CASSLLGLASYEQYF.